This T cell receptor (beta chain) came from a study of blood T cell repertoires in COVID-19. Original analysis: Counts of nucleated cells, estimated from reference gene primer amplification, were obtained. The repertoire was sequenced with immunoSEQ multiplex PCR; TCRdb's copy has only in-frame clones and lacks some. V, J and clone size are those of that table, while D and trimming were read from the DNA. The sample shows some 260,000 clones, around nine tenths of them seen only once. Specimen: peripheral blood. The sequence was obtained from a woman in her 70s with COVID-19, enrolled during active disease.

As DNA, the CDR3 is TGTGCCAGCAGCCCTTCAGGACTAGCGGGAGTATACGAGCAGTACTTC. Residues: CASSPSGLAGVYEQYF. The chain is built from TRBV4-2 and TRBJ2-7; 13 nucleotides agree with TRBD2. CDR1 and CDR2 from the germline V gene are LGHNA and YNFKEQ. The V and J ends lost 4 bases and 4 bases, in that order; junction bases with no gene match: 7. The CDR3 has 16 residues.